Below are 11 T cell receptor beta chains sequenced from a single sample in a study of control samples from healthy donors and cancer patients. Measured with immunoSEQ multiplex PCR; TCRdb has only the in-frame clones, and not every one. Of some 120,000 clones listed, more than 85% are singletons. Sequencing input: blood. These receptors all stem from a man aged 25 to 45 in good health.

This clone appeared a single time. The DNA for the CDR3 is TGTGCCAGCAGCAAGGAGCGGGGGCCCTCCTACGAGCAGTACTTC. It codes for CASSKERGPSYEQYF. This sequence joins TRBV21-1 and TRBJ2-7; the D call TRBD2 from the table was never checked on the DNA. TRBV21-1 is given as a pseudogene. The CDR3 totals 15 residues.

This clone was seen a few times. The J gene is TRBJ1-2, the V gene TRBV12-3 or TRBV12-4; 7 bases line up with TRBD1. Unmatched junction bases numbered 8, after V lost 6 bases and J lost 10 bases. The CDR3 totals 12 residues. This chain's CDR3 is CASRSQGVDYTF. The CDR3 region has the DNA TGTGCCAGCAGATCCCAGGGGGTTGACTACACCTTC.

V is TRBV6-5 and J is TRBJ1-6; D unclear. The germline V and J ends were trimmed by 6 bases and 4 bases, with 7 bases remaining between them. Germline V CDR1 and CDR2: MNHEY, SVGAGI. The CDR3 runs to 13 residues. The CDR3 bases are TGTGCCAGCAGCTCCCGTTATAATTCACCCCTCCACTTT. This gives the protein CASSSRYNSPLHF.

This chain joins TRBV11-2 and TRBJ2-5, with D hard to call. This CDR3 region has 14 residues. V lost 4 bases to trimming and J lost 5 bases, with 14 bases between them. Germline V gives CDR1 SGHAT, CDR2 FQNNGV. CDR3 in DNA: TGTGCCAGCAGCTCTTTGTACGATGAGGAGACCCAGTACTTC. Protein sequence: CASSSLYDEETQYF.

The chain joins TRBV6-5 to TRBJ2-2; TRBD1 agrees at 9 bases. The V segment lost 6 bases and the J segment 3 bases; nucleotides outside the gene matches: 5. This CDR3 has 15 amino acids. The germline V gene has CDR1 MNHEY and CDR2 SVGAGI. In nucleotides, the CDR3 is TGTGCCAGCAGGTCCGGGACAGGGTACACCGGGGAGCTGTTTTTT. It translates to CASRSGTGYTGELFF.

This rearrangement joins TRBV11-2 to TRBJ1-6; D may be TRBD1 (6 bases). This CDR3 region has 17 residues. The V gene's germline CDR1 is SGHAT and CDR2 FQNNGV. V shed 5 bases and J shed 7 bases, with 21 bases lying between them. The CDR3 bases are TGTGCCAGCAGCCCTTTTCGGGGGGCCGGGGGGAATTCACCCCTCCACTTT. It is translated as CASSPFRGAGGNSPLHF.

The chain carries TRBV28 and TRBJ2-5, with 16 bases matching TRBD2. Germline values: CDR1 MDHEN, CDR2 SYDVKM. The CDR3 loop spans 16 amino acids. J lost 5 bases, V lost 6 bases, and 6 bases had no gene match. The CDR3 nucleotides are TGTGCCAGCAGCCTGGGACTAGCGGGGGGGCACGAGACCCAGTACTTC. Translation: CASSLGLAGGHETQYF. Complete variable domain (other parts from reference TRBV28 and TRBJ2-5): DVKVTQSSRYLVKRTGEKVFLECVQDMDHENMFWYRQDPGLGLRLIYFSYDVKMKEKGDIPEGYSVSREKKERFSLILESASTNQTSMYLCASSLGLAGGHETQYFGPGTRLLVL.

This clone has more than one count but fewer than ten. This chain joins TRBV6-4 and TRBJ1-6, with 7 nucleotides matching TRBD1. V shed 3 bases, J shed 9 bases, and the junction held 5 bases outside the gene matches. Germline CDR1 is MRHNA and CDR2 is SNTAGT. This CDR3 has 14 residues. For the CDR3, the DNA is TGTGCCAGCAGTGAGGGACAGAGTGGTTCACCCCTCCACTTT. Translated: CASSEGQSGSPLHF.

The chain links TRBV20-1 to TRBJ1-4; no reliable D call. Germline V CDR1 and CDR2: DFQATT, SNEGSKA (reference sequence). Trimming removed 3 bases from V and 1 base from J, with 6 bases in between. This CDR3 is built from 13 residues. CDR3 loop: CSASSGTNEKLFF. CDR3 in DNA: TGCAGTGCTAGTAGTGGAACTAATGAAAAACTGTTTTTT.

The rearrangement joins TRBV7-2 to TRBJ2-1; D is possibly TRBD2 (6 bases). The V end lost 0 bases, the J end lost 6 bases, and 9 bases lay between the germline ends. From germline, CDR1 is SGHTA and CDR2 FQGNSA. The CDR3 has 14 residues. The CDR3 sequence is CASSLARRGNEQFF. In DNA, the CDR3 is TGTGCCAGCAGCTTAGCCCGGCGGGGCAATGAGCAGTTCTTC.

V is TRBV19 and J is TRBJ1-1, with 8 nucleotides matching TRBD1. This CDR3 has 15 residues. CDR1 is LNHDA, CDR2 SQIVND, per germline (reference sequence). With V trimmed by 4 bases and J by 7 bases, 11 bases remained unmatched. The CDR3 DNA reads TGTGCCAGTAGTACCCGACAGGGGAGTCAGGGTGAAGCTTTCTTT. Encoded protein: CASSTRQGSQGEAFF.